The rows below give T cell receptor beta chains drawn from one sample of a study of T cell responses to AZD1222 COVID-19 vaccine. Profiled with immunoSEQ multiplex PCR; TCRdb holds only in-frame clones, not every one. Among about 150,000 clones, about 83% were seen once, and the ten largest hold 0.85% to 1.1%. The sequencing here drew on peripheral blood, taken 28 days after the second AZD1222 dose. Receptors originate from an adult who received the AZD1222 COVID-19 vaccine. Each CDR3 is given with its conserved first and last residue. A D gene is named only where the DNA matches it firmly. The size field is filled for only some rows; it gives once, few, many or a size class.

.	TRBV2	.	TRBJ2-7	TGTGCCAGCAGTGAAGCGGTCCCCGGGATTGAGGGCTACGAGCAGTACTTC	CASSEAVPGIEGYEQYF
.	TRBV6-2/TRBV6-3	.	TRBJ1-1	TGTGCCAGCAGTCGACATGAAAGGGGGGACGCTTTCTTT	CASSRHERGDAFF
TRBD1	TRBV19	.	TRBJ2-5	TGTGCCAGTACCTCGACCGGACAGGGGGAGACCCAGTACTTC	CASTSTGQGETQYF
.	TRBV6-5	once	TRBJ2-1	TGTGCCAGCAGTCACGACTGGTACAATGAGCAGTTCTTC	CASSHDWYNEQFF
.	TRBV12-3/TRBV12-4	.	TRBJ2-5	TGTGCCAGCAGTTTGGTACAGGGCGAGACCCAGTACTTC	CASSLVQGETQYF
.	TRBV4-2	.	TRBJ1-2	TGTGCCATCGGGGGAGACTATGGCTACACCTTC	CAIGGDYGYTF
.	TRBV5-1	once	TRBJ1-2	TGCGCCAGCAGCTTGGGTCCTTCCTATGGCTACACCTTC	CASSLGPSYGYTF
.	TRBV3-1/TRBV3-2	.	TRBJ1-5	TGTGCCAGCAGCCCGGGGTGGGATGTCAATCAGCCCCAGCATTTT	CASSPGWDVNQPQHF
.	TRBV7-9	.	TRBJ2-3	TGTGCCAGCAGCTTCCTAGGGAGGACAGCTAACACAGATACGCAGTATTTT	CASSFLGRTANTDTQYF
.	TRBV3-1/TRBV3-2	.	TRBJ1-2	TGTGCCAGCAGCCAAGATTGGTCGGGGAGGGGCTACACCTTC	CASSQDWSGRGYTF
TRBD1	TRBV6-5	.	TRBJ1-2	TGTGCCAGCAGTTACTCGTCCGGGACAGGGAGGAACACCTTC	CASSYSSGTGRNTF
.	TRBV7-9	.	TRBJ1-2	TGTGCCAGCAGCGTCCGTACAGGGAAAGGCTACACCTTC	CASSVRTGKGYTF
.	TRBV6-5	.	TRBJ1-5	TGTGCCAGCAGCGGACAGCCAAATAGCAATCAGCCCCAGCATTTT	CASSGQPNSNQPQHF
TRBD1	TRBV4-1	.	TRBJ2-7	TGCGCCAGCAGCCACGGGACAGGCAACTACGAGCAGTACTTC	CASSHGTGNYEQYF